The 15 T cell receptor beta chains below were found in one sample sequenced in a study of blood T cell repertoires in COVID-19. Repertoires were generated with immunoSEQ multiplex PCR, while TCRdb's copy carries only in-frame clones and drops some. The sample yields over 70,000 clones, more than 80% seen once. Sequences were obtained from peripheral blood. The receptors were sampled from an elderly man with acute or convalescent COVID-19.

The chain is built from TRBV5-5 and TRBJ1-1; 8 bases map to TRBD1. The CDR3 extends over 15 amino acids. Per germline, CDR1 SGHKS and CDR2 YYEKEE (reference sequence). Unmatched junction bases numbered 5, after V lost 4 bases and J lost 0 bases. The chain's CDR3 is CASSALTGVNTEAFF. For the CDR3, the DNA is TGTGCCAGCAGCGCCTTGACAGGGGTGAACACTGAAGCTTTCTTT.

The V and J genes are TRBV24-1 and TRBJ2-2; tentatively, D is TRBD2 (6 bases). Germline V gene sequence: CDR1 KGHDR, CDR2 SFDVKD. V lost 5 bases and J 4 bases, leaving 19 bases between the germline ends. There are 17 residues in the CDR3. The CDR3 is CATSGTGRVFGTGELFF. In DNA, the CDR3 is TGTGCCACCAGTGGTACCGGGAGAGTCTTTGGCACCGGGGAGCTGTTTTTT.

The V and J genes are TRBV2 and TRBJ1-1, with D perhaps matching TRBD1 (6 bases). CDR1 is SNHLY and CDR2 is FYNNEI in the germline V gene. Trimming shortened V by 9 bases and J by 2 bases, and 7 bases separated the two germline ends. The CDR3 runs to 11 residues. The CDR3 spells CARDSNTEAFF. The CDR3 nucleotides are TGTGCCAGGGACAGCAACACTGAAGCTTTCTTT.

The chain joins TRBV10-1 to TRBJ2-2; D possibly corresponds to TRBD2 (6 bases). This CDR3 spans 15 amino acids. Trimming removed 1 base from V and 1 base from J, with 7 bases in between. The germline V gene has CDR1 WNHNN and CDR2 SYGVQD (reference sequence). In DNA form, the CDR3 reads TGCGCCAGCAGTGAGTTGGGGGGGAACACCGGGGAGCTGTTTTTT. It codes for CASSELGGNTGELFF.

This chain uses TRBV7-7 with TRBJ1-1; D might be TRBD1 (6 bases). The germline gives CDR1 SSHAT, CDR2 FNYEAQ (reference sequence). This CDR3 has 13 residues. The V gene lost 5 bases and the J gene lost 8 bases, with 15 bases spanning the gap. The CDR3 region is CASSLGQYGEAFF. CDR3 coding DNA: TGTGCCAGCAGCCTAGGACAGTACGGAGAAGCTTTCTTT.

The chain uses TRBV18 and TRBJ2-3, with 8 bases lining up with TRBD1. The CDR3 runs 17 residues. Germline V gene data show CDR1 as KGHSH and CDR2 as LQKENI. V lost 3 bases and J lost 1; bases outside the gene matches: 9. The CDR3 here is CASSPRQGPGGTDTQYF. The CDR3 coding sequence is TGTGCCAGCTCACCTCGACAGGGGCCTGGTGGCACAGATACGCAGTATTTT.

Regarding this clone: Other DNA sequences within the sample encode an identical CDR3. This chain uses TRBV7-2 with TRBJ2-7; 10 bases are shared with TRBD1. CDR3 size: 14 residues. The ends lost 6 bases at V and 2 bases at J; junction bases unmatched: 4. CDR1 SGHTA and CDR2 FQGNSA come from the germline V gene. CDR3 residues: CASSLGTGAYEQYF. As DNA, the CDR3 is TGTGCCAGCAGTCTGGGGACAGGGGCCTACGAGCAGTACTTC.

The V and J genes are TRBV4-2 and TRBJ2-1; TRBD2 matches at 10 bases. This CDR3 region has 16 residues. Germline V lookup: CDR1 LGHNA, CDR2 YNFKEQ. J gave up 9 bases and V 3 bases, and 11 bases lay outside the gene matches. The DNA of the CDR3 is TGTGCCAGCAGCCATCCAGGAAGCGGGAGGGAAGGTGAGCAGTTCTTC. This translates into CASSHPGSGREGEQFF.

The CDR3: CASSIRQGIYEQYF. Here the CDR3 DNA reads TGTGCCAGCAGTATACGACAGGGGATCTACGAGCAGTACTTC. The chain has TRBV6-5 and TRBJ2-7; 8 positions match TRBD1. V shed 5 bases, J shed 3 bases, and the junction held 6 bases outside the gene matches. CDR1 is MNHEY and CDR2 is SVGAGI in the germline V gene. The CDR3 covers 14 residues.

V and J are TRBV20-1 and TRBJ2-7, with a weak D call TRBD2 (6 bases). Deletions cut 3 bases from V and 3 bases from J, with 15 bases between. CDR3 length: 14 amino acids. Germline lookup yields CDR1 DFQATT and CDR2 SNEGSKA (reference sequence). Here the CDR3 reads CSASTGEGNYEQYF. CDR3 nucleotide sequence: TGCAGTGCTAGTACGGGAGAAGGGAACTACGAGCAGTACTTC.

The chain uses TRBV7-9 and TRBJ2-7; 10 bases fit TRBD1. CDR1 and CDR2 (germline): SEHNR, FQNEAQ (reference sequence). CDR3 length equals 13 residues. Germline trimming cut 5 bases from V and 3 bases from J; bases unmatched to any gene: 1. This CDR3 is CASSRDRGYEQYF. In DNA, the CDR3 is TGTGCCAGCAGCCGGGACAGGGGCTACGAGCAGTACTTC.

The DNA of the CDR3 is TGTGCCACCTACAGGGGAAACACCATATATTTT. It codes for CATYRGNTIYF. The chain recombines TRBV2 with TRBJ1-3, with D tentatively TRBD1 (5 bases). The CDR3 covers 11 residues. The V and J ends lost 10 bases and 4 bases respectively, with 8 bases between them. The germline V gene has CDR1 SNHLY and CDR2 FYNNEI.

This chain uses TRBV7-2 with TRBJ1-2; 7 bases are a match to TRBD1. Germline assignment: CDR1 SGHTA and CDR2 FQGNSA. The CDR3 extends over 13 amino acids. With 5 bases clipped from V and 8 bases from J, the junction kept 8 bases outside the gene matches. The CDR3: CASSVQTGRGYTF. The DNA for the CDR3 is TGTGCCAGCAGCGTACAGACAGGGAGAGGCTACACCTTC.

The chain uses TRBV7-2 and TRBJ1-3, with D possibly being TRBD1 (6 bases). The V gene lost 5 bases and the J gene lost 1 base, with 21 bases spanning the gap. Germline V gene lookup returns CDR1 SGHTA and CDR2 FQGNSA. The CDR3 is made up of 18 amino acids. The CDR3 DNA follows: TGTGCCAGCAGCACAGGACAGATAGTCCGAGGGTCTGGAAACACCATATATTTT. Translated: CASSTGQIVRGSGNTIYF.

The chain uses TRBV4-3 and TRBJ2-3; D is perhaps TRBD2 (6 bases). V lost 0 bases and J 0 bases, leaving 13 bases between the germline ends. This CDR3 comprises 17 residues. Germline-derived CDR1 and CDR2 are LGHNA and YSLEER. CDR3 sequence reads: CASSQEAAGTSTDTQYF. CDR3 sequence (DNA): TGCGCCAGCAGCCAAGAGGCCGCGGGAACTAGCACAGATACGCAGTATTTT.